The TCR beta chain under discussion was sequenced for a study of blood T cell repertoires in COVID-19. On the study more broadly: The United States, Italy and Spain were the sources of the acute and convalescent COVID-19 samples. In each case, the material was cDNA or gDNA derived from T cells, B-cell-depleted T cells, or PBMCs.

Per the authors' pipeline: The authors estimated nucleated cell counts from reference gene primer amplification. Some clones are missing from TCRdb's copy, which holds only in-frame ones; the method was immunoSEQ multiplex PCR. D and trimming come from the DNA, and the V and J calls and clone size come from that table. The repertoire holds approximately 270,000 clones, with approximately 85% as singletons. A Seattle source enrolled patients during active infection and followed them longitudinally. Per germline, CDR1 SGHTA and CDR2 FQGTGA. V lost 1 base and J lost 3; bases outside the gene matches: 4. This CDR3 has 15 amino acids. This clone was detected once.

Sequenced input: peripheral blood. The receptor was isolated from a human donor with COVID-19, enrolled during active disease. The donor label of this sample is uncertain. The rearrangement joins TRBV7-3 to TRBJ2-7; 9 nucleotides match TRBD1. The CDR3 DNA sequence: TGTGCCAGCAGCTTAATGGGACAGGGCTTCTACGAGCAGTACTTC. Encoded protein: CASSLMGQGFYEQYF.